This TCR beta chain was sequenced during a study of blood T cell repertoires in COVID-19 (dated by TCRdb to the early 2020s). Regarding the study in general: Samples from collaborators originated in the United States, Italy and Spain and spanned both the acute and convalescent phases of COVID-19. The samples were drawn from two sources: the first 160 participants of the ongoing ImmuneRACE study, and fewer than 1,500 subjects contributed by 6 global collaborators. The material from the prospective study consisted of cDNA or gDNA derived from T cells, B-cell-depleted T cells, or PBMCs. Sample metadata almost always included a de-identified subject ID, COVID-19 status, age in years and sex. Deeply sampled blood TCRbeta repertoires from subjects exposed to, actively infected with, or recovered from COVID-19 were included in the dataset. The repertoires were released in a freely available public database meant as a resource for research on the immune response to SARS-CoV-2. Where available, HLA class I and class II types were taken from metadata supplied by the sample provider and were not determined by assay-based typing. Summary of the overall study and its limitations: The amount of clinical and demographic metadata varied by source and participant and was provided uncurated.

The collaborating institutions used their own protocols to collect whole blood in K2EDTA tubes. For TCRbeta analysis, collaborators shipped samples in one of three forms: frozen whole blood, isolated PBMCs, or DNA extracted from either of those sample types. V is pruned by 7 bases and J by 0 bases, leaving 4 bases of the junction without a gene match. From its cysteine to its phenylalanine, the CDR3 spans 14 amino acids. Only the CDR3 part of the read is kept: 42 bases, read in frame from the first base. The germline V gene encodes CDR1 SQVTM and CDR2 ANQGSEA. In the case of this clone: The clone's antigen remains unknown. The sample holds no much larger clone one base away, and base qualities are not on file.

TCRbeta CDR3 regions were amplified from genomic DNA by means of the immunoSEQ Assay, a bias-controlled multiplex PCR. The source study handled its data this way. The number of nucleated cells in each sample was estimated from the amplification of reference gene primers within the assay. To quantify the absolute abundance of each unique TCRbeta CDR3 rearrangement, sequence reads were collapsed and filtered. For each sample, productive Simpson clonality was calculated as the square root of Simpson's diversity index over productive rearrangements. Here the immuneACCESS table is served through TCRdb, limited to in-frame sequences with V and J called. Missing clones are a known gap in these copies; in checked studies unresolved V genes cover under half, and the rest lacks a known reason. The V and J calls and clone size are taken from that table; D and trimming were inferred from the DNA. In this sample the table shows 200,000 to 250,000 clones, around 80% of which occur a single time. The ten largest clones add up to around 7.3% of the sample.

Sequenced input: peripheral blood. The rearranged chain carries TRBV29-1 and TRBJ2-1, with 9 bases aligning to TRBD1. The source of this sequence is a woman in her 70s with acute or convalescent COVID-19. The encoded CDR3 is CSAHRGPSYNEQFF. The bases read TGCAGCGCTCACAGGGGGCCCTCCTACAATGAGCAGTTCTTC.